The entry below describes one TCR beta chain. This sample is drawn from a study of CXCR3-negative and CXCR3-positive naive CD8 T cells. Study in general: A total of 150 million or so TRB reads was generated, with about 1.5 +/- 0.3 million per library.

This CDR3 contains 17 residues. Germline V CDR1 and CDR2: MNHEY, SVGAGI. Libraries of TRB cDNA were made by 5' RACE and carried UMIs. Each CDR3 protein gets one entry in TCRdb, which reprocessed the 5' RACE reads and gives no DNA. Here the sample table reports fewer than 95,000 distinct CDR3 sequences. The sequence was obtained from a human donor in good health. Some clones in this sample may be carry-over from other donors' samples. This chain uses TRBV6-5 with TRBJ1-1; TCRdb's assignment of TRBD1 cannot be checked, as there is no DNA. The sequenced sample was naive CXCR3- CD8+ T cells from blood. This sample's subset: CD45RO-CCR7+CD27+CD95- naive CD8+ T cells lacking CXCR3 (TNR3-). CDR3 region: CASSTPQKGKMNTEAFF.